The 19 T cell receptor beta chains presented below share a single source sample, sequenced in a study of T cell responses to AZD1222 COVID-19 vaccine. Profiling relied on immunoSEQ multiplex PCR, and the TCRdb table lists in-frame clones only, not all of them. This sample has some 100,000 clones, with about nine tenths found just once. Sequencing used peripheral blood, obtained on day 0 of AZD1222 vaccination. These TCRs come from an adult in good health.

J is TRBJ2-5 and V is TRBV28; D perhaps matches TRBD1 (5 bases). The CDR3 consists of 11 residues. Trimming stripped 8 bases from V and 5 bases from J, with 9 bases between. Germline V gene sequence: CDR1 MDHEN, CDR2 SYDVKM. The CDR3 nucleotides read TGTGCCAGCCTCAAGGGGGAGACCCAGTACTTC. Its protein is CASLKGETQYF. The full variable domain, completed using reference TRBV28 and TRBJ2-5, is DVKVTQSSRYLVKRTGEKVFLECVQDMDHENMFWYRQDPGLGLRLIYFSYDVKMKEKGDIPEGYSVSREKKERFSLILESASTNQTSMYLCASLKGETQYFGPGTRLLVL.

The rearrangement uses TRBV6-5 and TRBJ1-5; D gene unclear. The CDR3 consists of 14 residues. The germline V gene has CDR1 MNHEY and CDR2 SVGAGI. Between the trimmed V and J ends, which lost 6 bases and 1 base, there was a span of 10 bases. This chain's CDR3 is CASSQELSNQPQHF. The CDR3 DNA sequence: TGTGCCAGCAGCCAGGAACTCAGCAATCAGCCCCAGCATTTT.

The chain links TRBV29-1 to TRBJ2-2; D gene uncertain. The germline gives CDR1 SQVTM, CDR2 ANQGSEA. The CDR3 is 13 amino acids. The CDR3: CKRSKENTGELFF. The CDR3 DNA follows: TGCAAGCGTTCGAAGGAGAACACCGGGGAGCTGTTTTTT.

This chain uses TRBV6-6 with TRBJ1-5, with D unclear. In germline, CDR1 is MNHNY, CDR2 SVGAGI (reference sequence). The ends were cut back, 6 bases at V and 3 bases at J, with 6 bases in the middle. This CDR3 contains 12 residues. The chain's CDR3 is CASSQTNQPQHF. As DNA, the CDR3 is TGTGCCAGCAGCCAGACCAATCAGCCCCAGCATTTT.

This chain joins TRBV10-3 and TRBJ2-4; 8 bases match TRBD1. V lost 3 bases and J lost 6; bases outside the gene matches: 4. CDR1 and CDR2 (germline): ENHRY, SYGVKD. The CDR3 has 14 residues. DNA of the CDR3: TGTGCCATCAGTGACGACAGGGGAGGAAACATTCAGTACTTC. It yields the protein CAISDDRGGNIQYF.

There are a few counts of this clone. CDR3 bases: TGTGCCACCAAAGACGCAGACGGGTTGAACACTGAAGCTTTCTTT. Translating gives CATKDADGLNTEAFF. The J gene is TRBJ1-1, the V gene TRBV6-5; D call uncertain. The CDR3 has 15 amino acids. From germline, CDR1 is MNHEY and CDR2 SVGAGI. With 10 bases removed from V and 0 bases from J, the gap between germline ends came to 18 bases.

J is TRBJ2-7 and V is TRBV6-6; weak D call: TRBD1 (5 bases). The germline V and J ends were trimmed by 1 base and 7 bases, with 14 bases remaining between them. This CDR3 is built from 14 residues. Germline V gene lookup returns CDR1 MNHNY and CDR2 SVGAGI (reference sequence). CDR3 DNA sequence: TGTGCCAGCAGTTACTTCCAGGGTATGGGGGAGCAGTACTTC. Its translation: CASSYFQGMGEQYF.

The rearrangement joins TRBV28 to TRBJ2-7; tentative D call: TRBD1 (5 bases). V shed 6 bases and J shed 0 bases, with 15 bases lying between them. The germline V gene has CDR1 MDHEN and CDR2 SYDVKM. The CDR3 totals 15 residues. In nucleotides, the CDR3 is TGTGCCAGCAGCATAGGGGCCGCCGGCTCCTACGAGCAGTACTTC. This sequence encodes CASSIGAAGSYEQYF. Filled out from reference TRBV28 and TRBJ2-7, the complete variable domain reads DVKVTQSSRYLVKRTGEKVFLECVQDMDHENMFWYRQDPGLGLRLIYFSYDVKMKEKGDIPEGYSVSREKKERFSLILESASTNQTSMYLCASSIGAAGSYEQYFGPGTRLTVT.

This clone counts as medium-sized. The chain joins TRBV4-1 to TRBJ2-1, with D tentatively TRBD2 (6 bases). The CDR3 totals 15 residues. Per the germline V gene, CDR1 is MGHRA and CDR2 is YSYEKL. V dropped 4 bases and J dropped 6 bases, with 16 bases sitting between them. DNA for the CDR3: TGCGCCAGCAGCCCCATAGCGGCCCCTGGCAATGAGCAGTTCTTC. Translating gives CASSPIAAPGNEQFF.

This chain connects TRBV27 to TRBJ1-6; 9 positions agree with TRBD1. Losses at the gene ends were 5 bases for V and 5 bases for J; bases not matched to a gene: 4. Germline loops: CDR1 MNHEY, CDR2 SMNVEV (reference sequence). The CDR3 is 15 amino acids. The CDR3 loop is CASSPRDRDNSPLHF. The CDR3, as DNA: TGTGCCAGCAGTCCCCGGGACAGGGATAATTCACCCCTCCACTTT.

CDR3 DNA sequence: TGTGCCAGCAGCCCCCAGACTAGCGGTCGCCGAGAGCAGTTCTTC. This translates into CASSPQTSGRREQFF. This chain connects TRBV14 to TRBJ2-1, with 9 nucleotides matching TRBD2. Germline V lookup: CDR1 SGHDN, CDR2 FVKESK. J was trimmed by 10 bases and V by 4 bases; bases with no gene match: 11. CDR3 length: 15 amino acids.

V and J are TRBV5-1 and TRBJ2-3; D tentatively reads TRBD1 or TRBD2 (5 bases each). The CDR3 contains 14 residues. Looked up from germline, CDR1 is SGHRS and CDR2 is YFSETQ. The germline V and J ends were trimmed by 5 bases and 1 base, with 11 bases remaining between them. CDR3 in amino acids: CASRERGGTDTQYF. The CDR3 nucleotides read TGCGCCAGCAGAGAGAGGGGCGGCACAGATACGCAGTATTTT.

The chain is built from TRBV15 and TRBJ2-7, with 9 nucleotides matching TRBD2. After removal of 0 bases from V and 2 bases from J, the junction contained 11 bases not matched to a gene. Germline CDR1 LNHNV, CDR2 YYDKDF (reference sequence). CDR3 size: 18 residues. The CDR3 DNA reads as TGTGCCACCAGCAGAGATTTGGCGGGAGGGGCTAGACCCTACGAGCAGTACTTC. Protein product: CATSRDLAGGARPYEQYF.

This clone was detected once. For the CDR3, the DNA is TGTGCCAGCTCACCGGTAACAGGGGAAAACACTGAAGCTTTCTTT. Residues: CASSPVTGENTEAFF. The chain uses TRBV18 and TRBJ1-1; 7 nucleotides align to TRBD1. Germline V lookup: CDR1 KGHSH, CDR2 LQKENI. With 3 bases clipped from V and 2 bases from J, the junction kept 6 bases outside the gene matches. This CDR3 is built from 15 residues. Together with reference TRBV18 and TRBJ1-1, the CDR3 gives the full variable domain: NAGVMQNPRHLVRRRGQEARLRCSPMKGHSHVYWYRQLPEEGLKFMVYLQKENIIDESGMPKERFSAEFPKEGPSILRIQQVVRGDSAAYFCASSPVTGENTEAFFGQGTRLTVV.

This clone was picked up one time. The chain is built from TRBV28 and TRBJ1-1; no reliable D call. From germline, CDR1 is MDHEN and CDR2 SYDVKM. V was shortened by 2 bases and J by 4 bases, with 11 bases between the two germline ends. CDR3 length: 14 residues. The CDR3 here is CASSLAGRGTEAFF. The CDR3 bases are TGTGCCAGCAGTTTAGCGGGCCGTGGCACTGAAGCTTTCTTT.

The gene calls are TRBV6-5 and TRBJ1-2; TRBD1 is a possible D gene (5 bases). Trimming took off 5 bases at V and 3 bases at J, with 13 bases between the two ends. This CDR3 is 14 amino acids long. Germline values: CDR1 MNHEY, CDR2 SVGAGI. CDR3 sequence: CASSTLGGDYGYTF. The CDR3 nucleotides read TGTGCCAGCAGTACCCTGGGGGGAGACTATGGCTACACCTTC.

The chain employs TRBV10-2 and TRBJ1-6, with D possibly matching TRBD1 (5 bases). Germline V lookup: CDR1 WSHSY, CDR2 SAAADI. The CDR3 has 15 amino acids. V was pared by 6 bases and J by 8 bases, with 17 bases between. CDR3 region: CASSPFRERDSPLHF. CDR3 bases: TGCGCCAGCAGCCCCTTCAGGGAGAGGGATTCACCCCTCCACTTT.

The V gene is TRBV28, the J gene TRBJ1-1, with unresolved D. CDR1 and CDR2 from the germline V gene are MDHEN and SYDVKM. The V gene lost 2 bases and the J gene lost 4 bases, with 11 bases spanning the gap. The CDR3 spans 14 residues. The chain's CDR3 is CASSLAGLGTEAFF. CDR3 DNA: TGTGCCAGCAGTTTAGCAGGTCTGGGCACTGAAGCTTTCTTT.

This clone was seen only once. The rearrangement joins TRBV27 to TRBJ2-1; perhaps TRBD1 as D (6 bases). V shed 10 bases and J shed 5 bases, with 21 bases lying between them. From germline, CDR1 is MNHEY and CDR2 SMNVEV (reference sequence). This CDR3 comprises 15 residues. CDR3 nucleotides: TGTGCCACCTATCCCGGTCCTAGGGGGAACAATGAGCAGTTCTTC. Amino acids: CATYPGPRGNNEQFF.